These 20 T cell receptor beta chains share one sample of origin, sequenced in a study of CD8 T cells in ankylosing spondylitis. TCRdb reprocessed the 5' RACE reads via MiXCR and lists one record per CDR3 protein. This table has 300,000 to 350,000 distinct CDR3 sequences, 11% appearing once. Sequencing was carried out using blood, either unsorted or a sorted T cell fraction (not recorded which). The source of these receptors is a female donor with ankylosing spondylitis or in good health (not recorded which).

This clonotype was seen repeatedly, ten times or more. The chain combines TRBV29-1 with TRBJ1-2, with D possibly matching TRBD1 (5 bases). Trimming cost V 6 bases and J 4 bases, with 18 bases left between them. This CDR3 comprises 14 residues. Germline lookup yields CDR1 SQVTM and CDR2 ANQGSEA. In nucleotides, the CDR3 is TGCAGCGTCGGTCCCGGGACGGGCGCCTATGGCTACACCTTC. This translates into CSVGPGTGAYGYTF.

This clonotype has at least ten counts. This sequence joins TRBV20-1 and TRBJ2-7; TRBD2 might be the D (6 bases). Germline lookup yields CDR1 DFQATT and CDR2 SNEGSKA (reference sequence). Trimming left V 3 bases short and J 0 bases short, with 18 bases between. CDR3 size: 16 residues. The CDR3 sequence: CSASSSDWGGSYEQYF. In nucleotides, the CDR3 is TGCAGTGCTAGTTCGTCTGACTGGGGAGGCTCCTACGAGCAGTACTTC.

This clonotype was seen at least ten times. The chain combines TRBV4-3 with TRBJ2-1, with TRBD2 identical over 14 bases. With 4 bases clipped from V and 8 bases from J, the junction kept 4 bases outside the gene matches. This CDR3 is built from 15 residues. Germline assignment: CDR1 LGHNA and CDR2 YSLEER. The CDR3 bases are TGCGCCAGCAGCCCGGGACTAGCGGGAGCGGATGAGCAGTTCTTC. Translating gives CASSPGLAGADEQFF.

The V call is TRBV10-3, the J call TRBJ2-3; TRBD1 agrees at 7 bases. CDR1 is ENHRY and CDR2 is SYGVKD in the germline V gene. With 4 bases clipped from V and 4 bases from J, the junction kept 2 bases outside the gene matches. This CDR3 contains 13 residues. CDR3 DNA: TGTGCCATCAGTGGACAGGGAGCAGATACGCAGTATTTT. This gives the protein CAISGQGADTQYF.

The chain combines TRBV9 with TRBJ1-1; a possible D gene is TRBD1 (5 bases). CDR3 length: 14 amino acids. Germline V gene data show CDR1 as SGDLS and CDR2 as YYNGEE. Trimming left V 6 bases short and J 5 bases short, with 17 bases between. The CDR3 bases are TGTGCCAGCAACGTTTTGGGGGGACGTACTGAAGCTTTCTTT. The encoded protein is CASNVLGGRTEAFF.

This clonotype occurred many times. The rearrangement joins TRBV5-1 to TRBJ2-7; D may be TRBD1 (6 bases). The CDR3 extends over 13 amino acids. The germline CDR1 and CDR2 sequences are SGHRS and YFSETQ. V lost 4 bases and J 3 bases, leaving 11 bases between the germline ends. The CDR3 nucleotides read TGCGCCAGCAGCGTCGGACAGAACTACGAGCAGTACTTC. Translating gives CASSVGQNYEQYF.

The sample holds a few counts of this clonotype. The CDR3: CASSQDAANGGTQYF. In DNA, the CDR3 is TGTGCCAGCAGCCAAGATGCGGCTAACGGCGGGACCCAGTACTTC. The chain carries TRBV4-2 and TRBJ2-5; D ambiguous. Germline CDR1 LGHNA, CDR2 YNFKEQ. V gave up 0 bases and J gave up 7 bases, with 15 bases separating them. This CDR3 is 15 amino acids long.

This clonotype was observed many times. This chain links TRBV12-3 or TRBV12-4 with TRBJ2-3; 7 bases match TRBD1. V shed 3 bases, J shed 4 bases, and the junction held 4 bases outside the gene matches. This CDR3 is 14 amino acids long. CDR3 in amino acids: CASSFGTVPDTQYF. The CDR3 coding sequence is TGTGCCAGCAGTTTCGGGACAGTTCCAGATACGCAGTATTTT.

This clonotype was counted many times. The chain uses TRBV7-2 and TRBJ2-7; weak D call: TRBD2 (5 bases). Germline V gives CDR1 SGHTA, CDR2 FQGNSA. The CDR3 is 12 residues long. V was shortened by 6 bases and J by 3 bases, with 9 bases between the two germline ends. The CDR3 DNA reads TGTGCCAGCAGAGGACTGGACTACGAGCAGTACTTC. It codes for CASRGLDYEQYF.

At least ten counts were recorded for this clonotype. This CDR3 reads CSVEDWEQETQYF. CDR3 sequence (DNA): TGCAGCGTTGAAGATTGGGAGCAAGAGACCCAGTACTTC. The genes are TRBV29-1 and TRBJ2-5; D perhaps matches TRBD2 (5 bases). The germline V gene has CDR1 SQVTM and CDR2 ANQGSEA. The CDR3 is 13 residues long. Trimming pared 0 bases from V and 2 bases from J, leaving 7 bases between.

This clonotype was counted many times. The chain links TRBV20-1 to TRBJ2-3; 7 bases line up with TRBD2. The CDR3 length is 14 residues. Germline V CDR1 and CDR2: DFQATT, SNEGSKA (reference sequence). V lost 3 bases, J lost 1 base, and 4 bases stayed unmatched. The CDR3 protein is CSASWAGGTDTQYF. CDR3 bases: TGCAGTGCTAGCTGGGCGGGAGGCACAGATACGCAGTATTTT.

This clonotype appeared many times. The rearrangement joins TRBV9 to TRBJ2-1; 9 bases map to TRBD1. Germline V gene data show CDR1 as SGDLS and CDR2 as YYNGEE. The CDR3 length is 16 residues. V gave up 0 bases and J gave up 0 bases; unmatched junction bases: 1. The CDR3 region is CASSVVTGGSYNEQFF. The DNA of the CDR3 is TGTGCCAGCAGCGTAGTGACAGGGGGCTCCTACAATGAGCAGTTCTTC.

This clonotype appeared many times. V is TRBV20-1 and J is TRBJ2-3; D might be TRBD2 (6 bases). V shed 3 bases and J shed 4 bases, with 11 bases lying between them. Looked up from germline, CDR1 is DFQATT and CDR2 is SNEGSKA (reference sequence). This CDR3 comprises 13 residues. The CDR3 here is CSASGEVADTQYF. The DNA of the CDR3 is TGCAGTGCTAGCGGGGAGGTGGCAGATACGCAGTATTTT.

This clonotype was seen a few times. The chain uses TRBV7-8 and TRBJ2-5; no reliable D call. Trimming stripped 6 bases from V and 2 bases from J, with 10 bases between. Looked up from germline, CDR1 is SGHVS and CDR2 is FQNEAQ. This CDR3 has 13 amino acids. The DNA of the CDR3 is TGTGCCAGCAGATACTCCGGGCAAGAGACCCAGTACTTC. As protein: CASRYSGQETQYF.

This clonotype was detected only a few times. J is TRBJ1-4 and V is TRBV5-1, with a tentative D call TRBD1 (6 bases). V was clipped by 4 bases and J by 8 bases, with 15 bases between them. This CDR3 region has 14 residues. Germline V CDR1 and CDR2: SGHRS, YFSETQ. This CDR3 is CASSPLAGQEKLFF. The CDR3, as DNA: TGCGCCAGCAGCCCACTGGCCGGACAGGAAAAACTGTTTTTT.

Many counts were recorded for this clonotype. This chain uses TRBV11-1 with TRBJ2-1; 10 bases are shared with TRBD2. V trimming: 2 bases; J trimming: 6 bases; junction bases outside the gene matches: 7. The CDR3 runs 16 residues. Germline lookup yields CDR1 SGHAT and CDR2 FQDESV (reference sequence). The CDR3 loop reads CASSLFSSGSGNEQFF. The CDR3 DNA sequence: TGTGCCAGCAGCTTATTTTCTAGCGGGAGTGGCAATGAGCAGTTCTTC.

Many counts were recorded for this clonotype. V usage is TRBV20-1 and J usage is TRBJ2-1, with 7 positions matching TRBD1. The CDR3 is made up of 15 amino acids. CDR1 is DFQATT, CDR2 SNEGSKA, per germline (reference sequence). With V trimmed by 2 bases and J by 7 bases, 11 bases remained unmatched. The CDR3 sequence is CSARPRQGGLNEQFF. For the CDR3, the DNA is TGCAGTGCTAGACCCAGACAGGGCGGGTTGAATGAGCAGTTCTTC.

This clonotype has more than one count but fewer than ten. V gene TRBV18 combines with J gene TRBJ2-6; D not resolved. This CDR3 has 17 amino acids. Germline CDR1 KGHSH, CDR2 LQKENI. V lost 5 bases, J lost 0 bases, and 14 bases lay in between. CDR3 coding DNA: TGTGCCAGCTCAAGGATTTCGTTAAGCTCTGGGGCCAACGTCCTGACTTTC. This sequence encodes CASSRISLSSGANVLTF.

The chain is built from TRBV20-1 and TRBJ2-3; 8 bases are shared with TRBD2. V dropped 3 bases and J dropped 3; count of bases not matched to a gene: 2. CDR1 and CDR2 from the germline V gene are DFQATT and SNEGSKA (reference sequence). CDR3 size: 13 residues. The CDR3 coding sequence is TGCAGTGCTAGTTTAGCGGGAACAGATACGCAGTATTTT. Its translation is CSASLAGTDTQYF.

There are many counts of this clonotype. CDR3 nucleotide sequence: TGTGCCAGCAGCCCCGGGGGGTTTAGCTCCTACAATGAGCAGTTCTTC. This translates into CASSPGGFSSYNEQFF. The rearrangement links TRBV5-4 to TRBJ2-1; 7 bases fit TRBD2. CDR1 is SGHNT, CDR2 YYREEE, per germline (reference sequence). V shed 4 bases, J shed 0 bases, and the junction held 7 bases outside the gene matches. The CDR3 is 16 residues long.